This entry describes one T cell receptor beta chain. Its antigen is undetermined. This record belongs to a study of shared clonotypes between healthy human individuals. Study details: Donors, aged 18 to 49, were a couple of women and a few men. Findings of the study overall: Investigators expected sequencing depth to affect clonotype sharing among donors.

Here immunoSEQ multiplex PCR was the method, and the copy in TCRdb shows in-frame clones only, minus some. Of some 320,000 clones in the sample, about nine tenths were seen once. Sequences were obtained from memory CD8+ T cells sorted from blood. Subset noted: CD45RO+ cells pooled with CCR7-negative TemRA cells. The sequence was collected from a man aged 18 to 30 in good health.

The CDR3 DNA reads as TGTGCCAGCAGCTTAGAGGGGGTTAATTCACCCCTCCACTTT. Its translation: CASSLEGVNSPLHF. This rearrangement joins TRBV7-9 to TRBJ1-6; D is possibly TRBD1 (6 bases). The CDR3 is 14 residues long. Deletions cut 1 base from V and 6 bases from J, with 7 bases between. Germline-derived CDR1 and CDR2 are SEHNR and FQNEAQ (reference sequence).